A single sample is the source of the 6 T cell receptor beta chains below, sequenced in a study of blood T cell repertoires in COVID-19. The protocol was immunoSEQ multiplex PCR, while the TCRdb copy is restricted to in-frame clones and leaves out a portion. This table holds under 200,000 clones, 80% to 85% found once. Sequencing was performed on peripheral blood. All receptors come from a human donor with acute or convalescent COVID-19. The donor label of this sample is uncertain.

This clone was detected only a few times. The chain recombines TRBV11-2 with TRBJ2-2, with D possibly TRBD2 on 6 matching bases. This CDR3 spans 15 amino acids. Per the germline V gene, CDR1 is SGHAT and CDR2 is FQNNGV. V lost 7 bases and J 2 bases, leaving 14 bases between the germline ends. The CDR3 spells CASIPGLINTGELFF. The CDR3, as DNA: TGTGCCAGCATCCCGGGACTTATAAACACCGGGGAGCTGTTTTTT.

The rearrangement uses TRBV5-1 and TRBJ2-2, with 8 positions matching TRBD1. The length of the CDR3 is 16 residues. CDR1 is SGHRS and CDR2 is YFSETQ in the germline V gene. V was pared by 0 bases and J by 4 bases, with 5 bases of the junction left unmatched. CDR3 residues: CASSLDQGASTGELFF. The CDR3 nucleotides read TGCGCCAGCAGCTTGGACCAGGGGGCCAGCACCGGGGAGCTGTTTTTT.

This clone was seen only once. CDR3 sequence reads: CASSVQGKGETQYF. The CDR3 DNA sequence: TGTGCCAGCAGCGTACAGGGGAAGGGGGAGACCCAGTACTTC. The V call is TRBV9, the J call TRBJ2-5, with a weak D call TRBD1 (6 bases). Germline V gene sequence: CDR1 SGDLS, CDR2 YYNGEE. Trimming pared 1 base from V and 5 bases from J, leaving 12 bases between. There are 14 residues in the CDR3.

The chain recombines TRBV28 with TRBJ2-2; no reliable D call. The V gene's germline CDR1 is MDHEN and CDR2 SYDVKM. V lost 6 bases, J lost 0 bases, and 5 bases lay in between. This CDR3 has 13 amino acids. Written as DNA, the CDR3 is TGTGCCAGCAGCACATCGAACACCGGGGAGCTGTTTTTT. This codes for CASSTSNTGELFF.

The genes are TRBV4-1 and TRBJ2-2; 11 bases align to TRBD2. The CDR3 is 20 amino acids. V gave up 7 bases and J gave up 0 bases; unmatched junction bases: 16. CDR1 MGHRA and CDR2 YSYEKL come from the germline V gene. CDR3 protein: CASTRDRSGTSGANTGELFF. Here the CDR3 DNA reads TGCGCCAGCACCAGGGACCGCAGCGGGACTAGCGGAGCGAACACCGGGGAGCTGTTTTTT.

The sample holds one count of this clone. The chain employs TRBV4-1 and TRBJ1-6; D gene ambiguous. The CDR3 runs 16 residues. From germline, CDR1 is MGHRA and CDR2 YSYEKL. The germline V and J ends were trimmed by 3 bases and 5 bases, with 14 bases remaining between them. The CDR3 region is CASSQALNIDNSPLHF. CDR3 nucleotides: TGCGCCAGCAGCCAGGCCCTTAATATTGATAATTCACCCCTCCACTTT.